The T cell receptor beta chain described here comes from a study of T cells after posttransplantation cyclophosphamide. Points from the study as a whole: Donor-recipient repertoire similarity was low at 1-2 months, rising over year one. After PTCy, TRB diversity resembled that of CNI/methotrexate controls.

TCRdb's table, derived via immunoSEQ multiplex PCR, lists solely in-frame clones and lacks some. The data contain about 17,000 clones, around 85% of them singletons. Note on this clone: Antigen: not known.

CDR3 length: 13 amino acids. With 2 bases clipped from V and 5 bases from J, the junction kept 2 bases outside the gene matches. Germline CDR1 reads MNHEY; CDR2 reads SMNVEV (reference sequence). Sampled 1 year posttransplant, controls received myeloablative marrow transplants, methotrexate and a calcineurin inhibitor. The sequenced sample was PBMCs, obtained after allogeneic stem cell transplant with calcineurin inhibitor and methotrexate. The chain combines TRBV27 with TRBJ2-7; 8 bases fit TRBD1. The clonotype originates from a female patient aged 18-30 years who received an allogeneic stem cell transplant from an unrelated donor, was CMV-positive, and had acute and chronic GVHD. Some T cells may have come from the graft donor. The CDR3: CASSLAGGNEQYF. The CDR3, as DNA: TGTGCCAGCAGTTTAGCAGGGGGCAACGAGCAGTACTTC.